The rows below give T cell receptor beta chains drawn from one sample of a study of memory CD4+ T cells and cytomegalovirus serostatus. Clones were read by immunoSEQ multiplex PCR, and TCRdb kept only the in-frame ones, dropping some. This sample has about 39,000 clones, with roughly four fifths found just once. Specimen: memory CD4+ T cells from blood. The receptor set was obtained from an adult in good health and CMV-seronegative. CDR3s include the opening cysteine and the closing phenylalanine or tryptophan. Fields, in order: D gene, V gene, clone size, J gene, CDR3 DNA, CDR3 protein. A D gene is named only where the DNA matches it firmly. Not all rows give a size; the values are once, few, many and, for expanded clones, a class.

D gene: TRBD2; V gene: TRBV5-4; clone size: few; J gene: TRBJ2-5; CDR3 DNA: TGTGCCAGCAGCGCACGACTAGCGGGGTTCCAAGAGACCCAGTACTTC; CDR3 protein: CASSARLAGFQETQYF
D gene: NA; V gene: TRBV25-1; clone size: NA; J gene: TRBJ2-7; CDR3 DNA: TGTGCCAGCAGTGGTAGGGACTACGAGCAGTACTTC; CDR3 protein: CASSGRDYEQYF
D gene: TRBD2; V gene: TRBV7-2; clone size: NA; J gene: TRBJ2-5; CDR3 DNA: TGTGCCAGCAGCTTAGCTCCAGCGGGGGGGGTCAGGGCCCAAGAGACCCAGTACTTC; CDR3 protein: CASSLAPAGGVRAQETQYF
D gene: NA; V gene: TRBV7-8; clone size: NA; J gene: TRBJ1-2; CDR3 DNA: TGTGCCAGCAGCGAGACCGTCTCCGGCTACACCTTC; CDR3 protein: CASSETVSGYTF
D gene: NA; V gene: TRBV5-4; clone size: NA; J gene: TRBJ2-7; CDR3 DNA: TGTGCCAGCAGTCCCTCCGCCGATCGGTCCTACGAGCAGTACTTC; CDR3 protein: CASSPSADRSYEQYF
D gene: NA; V gene: TRBV5-4; clone size: NA; J gene: TRBJ2-2; CDR3 DNA: TGTGCCAGCAGCTTGGACTCCACCGGGGAGCTGTTTTTT; CDR3 protein: CASSLDSTGELFF
D gene: NA; V gene: TRBV6-5; clone size: NA; J gene: TRBJ1-5; CDR3 DNA: TGTGCCAGCAGTCCCCGGCAGAACAATCAGCCCCAGCATTTT; CDR3 protein: CASSPRQNNQPQHF
D gene: TRBD1; V gene: TRBV7-9; clone size: medium-sized; J gene: TRBJ1-1; CDR3 DNA: TGTGCCAGCAGCCAGCAGGACAGGACTGAAGCTTTCTTT; CDR3 protein: CASSQQDRTEAFF
D gene: NA; V gene: TRBV7-9; clone size: NA; J gene: TRBJ1-5; CDR3 DNA: TGTGCCAGCAGCGGGGTTGAGGGGTATCAGCCCCAGCATTTT; CDR3 protein: CASSGVEGYQPQHF
D gene: NA; V gene: TRBV5-5; clone size: few; J gene: TRBJ2-2; CDR3 DNA: TGTGCCAGCAACGGAGGGATTAACACCGGGGAGCTGTTTTTT; CDR3 protein: CASNGGINTGELFF
D gene: NA; V gene: TRBV30; clone size: NA; J gene: TRBJ1-2; CDR3 DNA: TGTGCCTGGACCGCCGGTTCCGAGGGCTATGGCTACACCTTC; CDR3 protein: CAWTAGSEGYGYTF
D gene: TRBD2; V gene: TRBV4-1; clone size: NA; J gene: TRBJ2-5; CDR3 DNA: TGCGCCAGCAGCCGACTAGCGGGGGTAGAGACCCAGTACTTC; CDR3 protein: CASSRLAGVETQYF
D gene: NA; V gene: TRBV2; clone size: few; J gene: TRBJ2-1; CDR3 DNA: TGTGCCAGCACTTATAGGGGGCTAGCGGTATACAATGAGCAGTTCTTC; CDR3 protein: CASTYRGLAVYNEQFF
D gene: NA; V gene: TRBV2; clone size: once; J gene: TRBJ1-1; CDR3 DNA: TGTGCCAGCAGCGCCAGGAGGGACACTGAAGCTTTCTTT; CDR3 protein: CASSARRDTEAFF
D gene: NA; V gene: TRBV2; clone size: NA; J gene: TRBJ2-7; CDR3 DNA: TGTGCCAGCAGTGCTCCAGAAACCTACGAGCAGTACTTC; CDR3 protein: CASSAPETYEQYF
D gene: TRBD1; V gene: TRBV9; clone size: NA; J gene: TRBJ1-1; CDR3 DNA: TGTGCCAGCAGCGTCTCCGGGACAGGGGGCACTGAAGCTTTCTTT; CDR3 protein: CASSVSGTGGTEAFF
D gene: TRBD1; V gene: TRBV2; clone size: NA; J gene: TRBJ1-5; CDR3 DNA: TGTGCCAGCAGAGGGGGACAGACTAGCAATCAGCCCCAGCATTTT; CDR3 protein: CASRGGQTSNQPQHF
D gene: NA; V gene: TRBV11-1; clone size: NA; J gene: TRBJ2-2; CDR3 DNA: TGTGCCAGCAGCTCTTATAACGGGGAGCTGTTTTTT; CDR3 protein: CASSSYNGELFF
D gene: NA; V gene: TRBV6-4; clone size: NA; J gene: TRBJ1-3; CDR3 DNA: TGTGCCAGCAAGATAAACACCATATATTTT; CDR3 protein: CASKINTIYF
D gene: NA; V gene: TRBV6-1; clone size: once; J gene: TRBJ1-2; CDR3 DNA: TGTGCCAGCAGTGAGACGACAGACCCCCGGAATGGCTACACCTTC; CDR3 protein: CASSETTDPRNGYTF
D gene: TRBD1; V gene: TRBV28; clone size: NA; J gene: TRBJ1-4; CDR3 DNA: TGTGCCAGCAGTTATCAAACAGGGGGAGGCAGCGAAAAACTGTTTTTT; CDR3 protein: CASSYQTGGGSEKLFF
D gene: TRBD2; V gene: TRBV5-1; clone size: once; J gene: TRBJ2-2; CDR3 DNA: TGCGCCAGTGGAGACGGGACTAGGAGCACCGGGGAGCTGTTTTTT; CDR3 protein: CASGDGTRSTGELFF
D gene: NA; V gene: TRBV6-1; clone size: NA; J gene: TRBJ1-1; CDR3 DNA: TGTGCCAGCAGCCCCCGCGGGGACACTGAAGCTTTCTTT; CDR3 protein: CASSPRGDTEAFF
D gene: NA; V gene: TRBV27; clone size: NA; J gene: TRBJ1-6; CDR3 DNA: TGTGCCAGCGGCAGCCCAGGGGAATCACCCCTCCACTTT; CDR3 protein: CASGSPGESPLHF
D gene: NA; V gene: TRBV7-9; clone size: NA; J gene: TRBJ1-3; CDR3 DNA: TGTGCCAGCAGAAACAGGGTCGACTCTGGAAACACCATATATTTT; CDR3 protein: CASRNRVDSGNTIYF
D gene: NA; V gene: TRBV27; clone size: NA; J gene: TRBJ2-7; CDR3 DNA: TGTGCCAGCAGACAGGGAGCCCGCGAGCAGTACTTC; CDR3 protein: CASRQGAREQYF
D gene: NA; V gene: TRBV7-2; clone size: NA; J gene: TRBJ1-1; CDR3 DNA: TGTGCCAGCAGCCCGGGACCTAACACTGAAGCTTTCTTT; CDR3 protein: CASSPGPNTEAFF
D gene: NA; V gene: TRBV6-4; clone size: NA; J gene: TRBJ2-6; CDR3 DNA: TGTGCCAGCAGTGTGGCGGGCTCTGGGGCCAACGTCCTGACTTTC; CDR3 protein: CASSVAGSGANVLTF
D gene: TRBD2; V gene: TRBV7-9; clone size: NA; J gene: TRBJ2-5; CDR3 DNA: TGTGCCAGCAGCTCCTCCGGGACTAGCACGGAGACCCAGTACTTC; CDR3 protein: CASSSSGTSTETQYF
D gene: NA; V gene: TRBV7-2; clone size: NA; J gene: TRBJ1-1; CDR3 DNA: TGTGCCAGCAGCCACGAGGCAGGTCGTGAAGCTTTCTTT; CDR3 protein: CASSHEAGREAFF
D gene: NA; V gene: TRBV30; clone size: NA; J gene: TRBJ2-1; CDR3 DNA: TGTGCCTGGATTTACGGGAGCTCCTACAATGAGCAGTTCTTC; CDR3 protein: CAWIYGSSYNEQFF
D gene: NA; V gene: TRBV6-1; clone size: NA; J gene: TRBJ2-7; CDR3 DNA: TGTGCCAGCAGTGTAGAGTGGGGATGGTACGAGCAGTACTTC; CDR3 protein: CASSVEWGWYEQYF
D gene: TRBD1; V gene: TRBV19; clone size: NA; J gene: TRBJ1-2; CDR3 DNA: TGTGCCAGTAGTATCTGGGACAGGGTTGCGGGTGGCTACACCTTC; CDR3 protein: CASSIWDRVAGGYTF
D gene: NA; V gene: TRBV7-2; clone size: NA; J gene: TRBJ1-5; CDR3 DNA: TGTGCCAGCACCGTAACAAACAGCAATCAGCCCCAGCATTTT; CDR3 protein: CASTVTNSNQPQHF